This TCR beta chain was identified in a study of immune characterization of retroperitoneal liposarcoma. One entry per CDR3 protein, called by TCRdb with MiXCR from the PCR reads. Here the sample spans 3,500 to 4,500 distinct CDR3 sequences, 25% to 35% being singletons. Source material: blood. The clonotype was recovered from a female donor with retroperitoneal liposarcoma.

CDR3 residues: CASTGGNEQFF. The CDR3 bases are TGTGCCAGCACCGGAGGGAATGAGCAGTTCTTC. The gene calls are TRBV7-8 and TRBJ2-1; weak D call: TRBD2 (6 bases). V lost 7 bases, J lost 7 bases, and 8 bases lay in between. This CDR3 spans 11 amino acids. Germline CDR1 and CDR2: SGHVS and FQNEAQ.